These T cell receptor beta chains were read from a single sample in a study of cytomegalovirus exposure and HLA in healthy donors. Using immunoSEQ multiplex PCR, the repertoire was profiled, and TCRdb retains in-frame clones only, with some absent. The repertoire holds about 200,000 clones, with approximately 79% as singletons. Input material: PBMCs. The receptors here all came from a man in his forties or fifties in good health and CMV-seronegative. The CDR3 runs from the conserved cysteine through the conserved F or W. A D gene is named only where the DNA matches it firmly. Clone size is given for some rows only: seen once, a few or many times, or a class if the clone is expanded.

clone_size	d_call	cdr3_length	v_call	j_call	cdr3_aa	cdr3_nt
.	.	15	TRBV6-6	TRBJ2-7	CASAFSTPISYEQYF	TGTGCCAGCGCCTTTTCGACACCGATTTCCTACGAGCAGTACTTC
once	.	16	TRBV5-1	TRBJ2-6	CASSLVDISGANVLTF	TGCGCCAGCAGCTTGGTGGACATCTCTGGGGCCAACGTCCTGACTTTC
.	.	12	TRBV7-9	TRBJ2-2	CASSLEPGELFF	TGTGCCAGCAGCTTAGAGCCCGGGGAGCTGTTTTTT
.	.	16	TRBV5-4	TRBJ2-1	CASSPAPGSSYNEQFF	TGTGCCAGCAGCCCAGCGCCGGGGAGCTCCTACAATGAGCAGTTCTTC
.	TRBD1	13	TRBV28	TRBJ2-7	CASSAGTAAGVYF	TGTGCCAGCAGTGCCGGGACAGCGGCCGGGGTGTACTTC
.	.	14	TRBV7-9	TRBJ2-3	CASSGDIYTDTQYF	TGTGCCAGCAGCGGGGACATCTACACAGATACGCAGTATTTT
.	.	15	TRBV5-1	TRBJ2-3	CASSLVSGDTDTQYF	TGCGCCAGCAGCTTGGTGTCAGGGGACACAGATACGCAGTATTTT
.	TRBD1	15	TRBV10-1	TRBJ1-5	CASSGQGGSNQPQHF	TGCGCCAGCAGTGGACAGGGCGGAAGCAATCAGCCCCAGCATTTT
.	.	15	TRBV14	TRBJ1-1	CASSHQPQGGTEAFF	TGTGCCAGCAGCCACCAGCCACAGGGCGGGACTGAAGCTTTCTTT
.	TRBD1	19	TRBV5-1	TRBJ2-6	CASSSTDRGVGFGANVLTF	TGCGCCAGCAGCTCTACCGACAGGGGTGTGGGCTTTGGGGCCAACGTCCTGACTTTC
.	.	13	TRBV18	TRBJ2-7	CASSPRAAYEQYF	TGTGCCAGCTCACCACGGGCCGCCTACGAGCAGTACTTC
.	TRBD2	18	TRBV19	TRBJ2-2	CASSNRRTSGRGTGELFF	TGTGCCAGTAGTAATAGGAGGACTAGCGGGAGGGGGACCGGGGAGCTGTTTTTT
.	.	14	TRBV5-4	TRBJ2-7	CASSLGLSSYEQYF	TGTGCCAGCAGCTTGGGACTATCCTCCTACGAGCAGTACTTC
.	.	13	TRBV28	TRBJ1-2	CASSRAVESGYTF	TGTGCCAGCAGTCGCGCAGTGGAGTCTGGCTACACCTTC
.	TRBD2	16	TRBV5-1	TRBJ2-3	CASSLALAGGPDTQYF	TGCGCCAGCAGCTTGGCTTTAGCGGGAGGTCCAGATACGCAGTATTTT
.	TRBD1	13	TRBV6-6	TRBJ1-2	CASSSTGGWGYTF	TGTGCCAGCAGTTCCACAGGGGGCTGGGGCTACACCTTC
.	TRBD1	16	TRBV9	TRBJ1-1	CASSPRTGLMNTEAFF	TGTGCCAGCAGCCCCCGGACAGGGCTCATGAACACTGAAGCTTTCTTT
.	.	15	TRBV21-1	TRBJ2-2	CASSKTGFDTGELFF	TGTGCCAGCAGCAAGACAGGGTTCGACACCGGGGAGCTGTTTTTT
.	TRBD2	15	TRBV27	TRBJ2-1	CASSFWLAGEDEQFF	TGTGCCAGCAGTTTTTGGCTAGCGGGAGAAGATGAGCAGTTCTTC
.	.	15	TRBV28	TRBJ2-7	CASSSSWAGRYEQYF	TGTGCCAGCAGTTCCTCTTGGGCAGGGAGGTACGAGCAGTACTTC
.	.	16	TRBV7-9	TRBJ2-7	CASSSGKTGPSYEQYF	TGTGCCAGCAGCTCCGGAAAGACAGGACCCTCCTACGAGCAGTACTTC
.	TRBD1	14	TRBV15	TRBJ1-1	CATSLAGGGTEAFF	TGTGCCACCAGCCTCGCAGGGGGCGGCACTGAAGCTTTCTTT
few	TRBD2	14	TRBV29-1	TRBJ2-1	CSGGMGGVGNEQFF	TGCAGCGGGGGGATGGGGGGGGTTGGAAATGAGCAGTTCTTC
.	TRBD1	15	TRBV11-2	TRBJ2-2	CASSSLRGIGGELFF	TGTGCCAGCAGCTCCCTCAGGGGGATTGGCGGGGAGCTGTTTTTT